This T cell receptor beta chain came from a study of T cell repertoires in cytomegalovirus infection. Study overall: Recently identified HLA-C-restricted CMV epitopes and well-studied HLA-B-restricted CMV epitopes were used by the study.

The CDR3 spans 16 residues. V lost 1 base, J lost 0 bases, and 11 bases lay in between. In germline, CDR1 is SGHVS, CDR2 FNYEAQ. This clonotype was seen only a few times. Its antigen is not known. Each CDR3 protein gets one entry after TCRdb re-called the reads with MiXCR. The repertoire consists of 550,000 to 700,000 distinct CDR3 sequences, with approximately 40% occurring once and the leading ten covering roughly 50%. Findings and limits, study-wide: Across the ex vivo response, the dominant clonotypes were HLA-C-restricted CMV-specific TCR beta clonotypes. Based on cumulative public TCR beta family frequency, carriers of CMV plus the relevant HLA were identified.

The TCR sequence derives from a human donor in good health (CMV status not recorded). Some clones in this sample may be carry-over from other donors' samples. The rearrangement links TRBV7-6 to TRBJ2-3; D call uncertain. The specimen comprised cultured PBMCs, sampled from culture after CMV antigen stimulation. The CDR3 DNA sequence: TGTGCCAGCAGCTTAGTGGGGTACCCTAGCACAGATACGCAGTATTTT. Translation gives CASSLVGYPSTDTQYF.